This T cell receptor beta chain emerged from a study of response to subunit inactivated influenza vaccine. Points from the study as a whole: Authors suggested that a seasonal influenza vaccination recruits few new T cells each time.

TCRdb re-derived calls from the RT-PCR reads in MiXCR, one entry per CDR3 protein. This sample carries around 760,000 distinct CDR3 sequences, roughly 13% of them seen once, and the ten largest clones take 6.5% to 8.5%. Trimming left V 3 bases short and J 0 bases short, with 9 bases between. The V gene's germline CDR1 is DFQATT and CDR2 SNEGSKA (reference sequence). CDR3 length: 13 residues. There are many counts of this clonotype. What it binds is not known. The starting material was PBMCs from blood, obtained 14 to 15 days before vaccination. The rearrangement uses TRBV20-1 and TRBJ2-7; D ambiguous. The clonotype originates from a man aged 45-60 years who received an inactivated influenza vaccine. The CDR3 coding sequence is TGCAGTGCTAGTGCACCAGGCTCCTACGAGCAGTACTTC. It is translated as CSASAPGSYEQYF.